This paragraph covers one T cell receptor (beta chain) sequence. The sample's time point: blood 2 weeks post-SBRT. This sample's treatment: 15 Gy SBRT to primary tumor, nephrectomy 4 weeks later. Assay used: immunoSEQ multiplex PCR; TCRdb lists only in-frame clones, some missing. Found here are more than 20,000 clones, more than 65% of them singletons; the top ten hold approximately 31%. The data were taken from a study of radiation and T cells in renal cell carcinoma. The trim removed 5 bases at V and 5 bases at J, leaving 8 bases unmatched. Germline loops: CDR1 SGHDT, CDR2 YYEEEE. The CDR3 is made up of 14 amino acids.

The receptor was isolated from a man aged 55 to 70 with renal cell carcinoma. The chain recombines TRBV5-6 with TRBJ2-7, with 9 bases identical to TRBD1. The sequencing used blood, collected from a patient whose treatment included radiotherapy and nephrectomy. In DNA form, the CDR3 reads TGTGCCAGCAGTTCCACAGGGGGCACCCACGAGCAGTACTTC. This encodes CASSSTGGTHEQYF.